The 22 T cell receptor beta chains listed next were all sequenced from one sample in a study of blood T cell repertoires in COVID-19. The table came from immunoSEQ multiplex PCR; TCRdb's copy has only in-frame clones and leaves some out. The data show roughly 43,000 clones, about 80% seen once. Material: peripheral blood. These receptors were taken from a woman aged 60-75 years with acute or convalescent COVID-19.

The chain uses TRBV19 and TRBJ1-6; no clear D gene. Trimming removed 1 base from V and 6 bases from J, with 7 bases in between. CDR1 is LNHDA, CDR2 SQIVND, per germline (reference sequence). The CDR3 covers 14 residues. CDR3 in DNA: TGTGCCAGTAGTATAGGTGGCTTTAATTCACCCCTCCACTTT. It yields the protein CASSIGGFNSPLHF.

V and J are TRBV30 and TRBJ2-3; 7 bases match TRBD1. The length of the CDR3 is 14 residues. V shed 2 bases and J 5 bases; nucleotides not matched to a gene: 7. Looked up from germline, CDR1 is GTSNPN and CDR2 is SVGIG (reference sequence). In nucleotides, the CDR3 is TGTGCCTGGAGTACGGGACAGAGAGGAGATACGCAGTATTTT. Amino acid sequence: CAWSTGQRGDTQYF.

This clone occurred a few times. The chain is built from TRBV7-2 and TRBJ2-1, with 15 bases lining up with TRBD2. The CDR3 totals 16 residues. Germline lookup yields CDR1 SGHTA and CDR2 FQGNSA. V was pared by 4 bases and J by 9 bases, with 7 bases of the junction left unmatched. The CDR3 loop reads CASSSGGLAGGLEQFF. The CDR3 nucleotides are TGTGCCAGCAGCTCAGGAGGACTAGCGGGGGGGCTTGAGCAGTTCTTC.

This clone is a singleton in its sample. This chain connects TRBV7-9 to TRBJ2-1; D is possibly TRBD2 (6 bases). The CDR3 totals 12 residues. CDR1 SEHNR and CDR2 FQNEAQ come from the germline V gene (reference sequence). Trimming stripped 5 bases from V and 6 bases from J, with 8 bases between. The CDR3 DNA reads TGTGCCAGCAGCCTGGGACTCAATGAGCAGTTCTTC. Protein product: CASSLGLNEQFF. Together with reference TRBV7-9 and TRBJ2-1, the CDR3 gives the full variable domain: DTGVSQNPRHKITKRGQNVTFRCDPISEHNRLYWYRQTLGQGPEFLTYFQNEAQLEKSRLLSDRFSAERPKGSFSTLEIQRTEQGDSAMYLCASSLGLNEQFFGPGTRLTVL.

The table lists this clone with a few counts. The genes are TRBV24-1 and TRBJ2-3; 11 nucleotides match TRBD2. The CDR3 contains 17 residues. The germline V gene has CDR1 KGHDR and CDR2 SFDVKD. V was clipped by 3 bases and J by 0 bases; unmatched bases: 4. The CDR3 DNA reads TGTGCCACCAGTGATGGGACTAGCGGATTTAGCACAGATACGCAGTATTTT. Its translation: CATSDGTSGFSTDTQYF.

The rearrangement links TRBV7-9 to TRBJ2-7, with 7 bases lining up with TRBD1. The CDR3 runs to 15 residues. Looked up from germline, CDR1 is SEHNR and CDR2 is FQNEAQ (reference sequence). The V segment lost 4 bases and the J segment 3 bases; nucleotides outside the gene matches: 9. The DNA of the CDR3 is TGTGCCAGCAGCTCGACAGGGCCAGGGTTCTACGAGCAGTACTTC. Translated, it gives CASSSTGPGFYEQYF.

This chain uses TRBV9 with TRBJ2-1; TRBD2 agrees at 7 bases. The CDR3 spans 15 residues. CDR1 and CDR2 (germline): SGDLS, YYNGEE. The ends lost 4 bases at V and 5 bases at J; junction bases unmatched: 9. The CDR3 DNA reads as TGTGCCAGCAGCCCGCGGAGCGGGACCGACAATGAGCAGTTCTTC. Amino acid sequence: CASSPRSGTDNEQFF.

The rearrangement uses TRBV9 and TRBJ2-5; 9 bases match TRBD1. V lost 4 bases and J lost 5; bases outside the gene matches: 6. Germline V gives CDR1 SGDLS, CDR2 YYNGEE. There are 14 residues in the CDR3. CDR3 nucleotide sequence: TGTGCCAGCAGCCTAGGACAGGGGTACGAGACCCAGTACTTC. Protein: CASSLGQGYETQYF.

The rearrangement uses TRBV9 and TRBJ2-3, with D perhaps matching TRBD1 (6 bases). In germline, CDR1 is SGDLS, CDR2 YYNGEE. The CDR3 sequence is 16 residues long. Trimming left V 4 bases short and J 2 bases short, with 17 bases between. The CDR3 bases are TGTGCCAGCAGCTTTACACCCCGGGACAACACAGATACGCAGTATTTT. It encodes CASSFTPRDNTDTQYF.

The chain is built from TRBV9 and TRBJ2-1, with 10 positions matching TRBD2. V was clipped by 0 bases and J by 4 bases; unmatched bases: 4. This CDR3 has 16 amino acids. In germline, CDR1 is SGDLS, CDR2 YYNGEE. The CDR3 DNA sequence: TGTGCCAGCAGCGTAGAGGCTAGCGGGGGTTACAATGAGCAGTTCTTC. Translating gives CASSVEASGGYNEQFF.

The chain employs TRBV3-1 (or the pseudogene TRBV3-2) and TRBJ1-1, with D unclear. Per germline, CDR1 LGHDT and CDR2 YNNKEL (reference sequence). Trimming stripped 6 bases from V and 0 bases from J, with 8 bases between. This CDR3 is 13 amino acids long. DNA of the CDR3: TGTGCCAGCAGTCCCCCAATGAACACTGAAGCTTTCTTT. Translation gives CASSPPMNTEAFF.

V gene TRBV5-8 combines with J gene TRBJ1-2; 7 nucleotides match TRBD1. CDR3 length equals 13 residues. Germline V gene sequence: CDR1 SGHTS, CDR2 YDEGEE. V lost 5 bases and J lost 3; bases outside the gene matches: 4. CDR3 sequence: CASSGQDYYGYTF. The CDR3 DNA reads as TGTGCCAGCAGTGGACAGGACTACTATGGCTACACCTTC.

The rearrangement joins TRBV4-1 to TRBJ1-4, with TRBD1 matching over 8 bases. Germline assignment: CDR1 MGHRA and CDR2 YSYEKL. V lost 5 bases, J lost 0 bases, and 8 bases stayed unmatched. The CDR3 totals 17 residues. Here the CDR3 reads CASSLRTGWATNEKLFF. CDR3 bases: TGCGCCAGCAGCTTACGGACAGGGTGGGCAACTAATGAAAAACTGTTTTTT.

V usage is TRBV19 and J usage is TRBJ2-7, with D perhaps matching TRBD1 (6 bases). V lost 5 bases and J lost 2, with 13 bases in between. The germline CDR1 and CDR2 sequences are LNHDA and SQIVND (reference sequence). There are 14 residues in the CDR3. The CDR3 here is CASSVQGNPYEQYF. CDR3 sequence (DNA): TGTGCCAGTAGTGTACAGGGCAACCCCTACGAGCAGTACTTC.

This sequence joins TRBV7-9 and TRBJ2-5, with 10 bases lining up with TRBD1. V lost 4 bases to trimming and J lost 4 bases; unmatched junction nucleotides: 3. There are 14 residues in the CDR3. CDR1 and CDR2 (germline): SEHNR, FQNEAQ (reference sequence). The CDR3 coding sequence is TGTGCCAGCAGCTCCCGGGACAGGGGAGAGACCCAGTACTTC. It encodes CASSSRDRGETQYF.

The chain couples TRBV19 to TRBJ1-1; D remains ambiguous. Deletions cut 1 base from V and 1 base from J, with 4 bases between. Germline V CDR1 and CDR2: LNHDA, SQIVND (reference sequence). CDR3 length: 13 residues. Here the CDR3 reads CASSIGGNTEAFF. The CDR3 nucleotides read TGTGCCAGTAGTATAGGCGGGAACACTGAAGCTTTCTTT.

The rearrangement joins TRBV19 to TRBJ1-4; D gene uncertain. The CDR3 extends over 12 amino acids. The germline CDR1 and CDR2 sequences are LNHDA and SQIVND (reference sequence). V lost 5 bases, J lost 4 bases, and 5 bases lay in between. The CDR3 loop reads CASSPYNEKLFF. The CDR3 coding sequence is TGTGCCAGTAGTCCGTATAATGAAAAACTGTTTTTT.

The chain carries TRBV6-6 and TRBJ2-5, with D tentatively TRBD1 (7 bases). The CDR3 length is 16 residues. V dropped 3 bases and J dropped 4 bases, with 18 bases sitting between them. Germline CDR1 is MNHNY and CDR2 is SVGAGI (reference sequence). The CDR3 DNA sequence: TGTGCCAGCAGTTATAGCGTCGGAGGGGGCATAGAGACCCAGTACTTC. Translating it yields CASSYSVGGGIETQYF.

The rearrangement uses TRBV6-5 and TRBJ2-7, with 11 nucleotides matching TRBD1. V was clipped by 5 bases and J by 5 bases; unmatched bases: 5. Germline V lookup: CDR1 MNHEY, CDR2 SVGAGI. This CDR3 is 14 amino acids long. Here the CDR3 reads CASSRTGGADEQYF. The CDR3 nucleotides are TGTGCCAGCAGTCGGACAGGGGGCGCGGACGAGCAGTACTTC.

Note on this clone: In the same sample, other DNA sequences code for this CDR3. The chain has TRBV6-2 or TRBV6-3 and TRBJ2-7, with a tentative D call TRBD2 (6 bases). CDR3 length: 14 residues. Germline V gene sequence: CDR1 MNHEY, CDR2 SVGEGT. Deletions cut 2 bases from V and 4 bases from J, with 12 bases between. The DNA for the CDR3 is TGTGCCAGCAGTTACGGCCCGGAGGGGTACGAGCAGTACTTC. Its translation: CASSYGPEGYEQYF.

Written as DNA, the CDR3 is TGCAGCGTTGCGGCTAGCGGGGGAGGGGAGACCCAGTACTTC. Translating gives CSVAASGGGETQYF. The genes are TRBV29-1 and TRBJ2-5, with 10 bases lining up with TRBD2. There are 14 residues in the CDR3. Germline V CDR1 and CDR2: SQVTM, ANQGSEA. J gave up 5 bases and V 4 bases, and 7 bases lay outside the gene matches.

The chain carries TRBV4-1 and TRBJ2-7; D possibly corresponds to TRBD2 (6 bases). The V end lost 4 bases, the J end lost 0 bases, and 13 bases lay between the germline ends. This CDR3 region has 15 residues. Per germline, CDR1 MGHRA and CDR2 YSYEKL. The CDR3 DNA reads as TGCGCCAGCAGCCGAGGGCGCGGGAACTCCTACGAGCAGTACTTC. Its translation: CASSRGRGNSYEQYF.